This TCR beta chain was captured in a study of control samples from healthy donors and cancer patients. V was clipped by 5 bases and J by 5 bases, with 9 bases between them. The CDR3 spans 12 residues. Sequenced by immunoSEQ multiplex PCR; TCRdb stores in-frame clones only, minus some. The sample lists 100,000 or so clones, more than 85% occurring once. The chain is built from TRBV12-3 or TRBV12-4 and TRBJ1-2; D is undetermined. Specimen: blood. This receptor was identified in a man younger than 45 in good health. The CDR3 DNA sequence: TGTGCCAGCAGTGTTTCCCTTTATGGCTACACCTTC. It encodes CASSVSLYGYTF.